The next 27 T cell receptor beta chains were all read from a single sample in a study of memory CD4+ T cells and cytomegalovirus serostatus. Profiling relied on immunoSEQ multiplex PCR, and the TCRdb table lists in-frame clones only, not all of them. The sample has tens of thousands of clones, 78% seen once; the top ten hold under 1%. The sort gate was single viable CD3+CD4+CD8-CD45RO+ cells for memory CD4+ T cells. The sequenced material came from memory CD4+ T cells from blood. These receptors were collected from an adult in good health and CMV-seronegative.

This sequence joins TRBV5-6 and TRBJ1-2; D not resolved. In germline, CDR1 is SGHDT, CDR2 YYEEEE. The germline V and J ends were trimmed by 0 bases and 2 bases, with 5 bases remaining between them. This CDR3 has 13 amino acids. The CDR3 region is CASSLDRNYGYTF. For the CDR3, the DNA is TGTGCCAGCAGCTTGGACAGAAACTATGGCTACACCTTC.

V gene TRBV28 combines with J gene TRBJ2-4; 11 nucleotides match TRBD1. The V gene's germline CDR1 is MDHEN and CDR2 SYDVKM. The trim removed 2 bases at V and 0 bases at J, leaving 18 bases unmatched. The CDR3 consists of 22 residues. CDR3 loop: CASSLIPLFGQGAWGAKNIQYF. CDR3 DNA: TGTGCCAGCAGTTTAATACCTCTCTTCGGACAGGGGGCATGGGGAGCCAAAAACATTCAGTACTTC.

This clone has only a few counts. The chain is built from TRBV6-6 and TRBJ1-5; no clear D gene. Germline CDR1 MNHNY, CDR2 SVGAGI (reference sequence). V was shortened by 6 bases and J by 2 bases, with 8 bases between the two germline ends. The CDR3 has 13 amino acids. CDR3 amino acids: CASSGTGNQPQHF. Written as DNA, the CDR3 is TGTGCCAGCAGCGGCACAGGCAATCAGCCCCAGCATTTT.

V and J are TRBV10-3 and TRBJ1-1; 8 positions match TRBD1. The V and J ends lost 6 bases and 7 bases, in that order; junction bases with no gene match: 13. The germline V gene encodes CDR1 ENHRY and CDR2 SYGVKD. The CDR3 has 15 residues. This CDR3 reads CAISADKGQANEAFF. In DNA, the CDR3 is TGTGCCATCAGCGCCGATAAGGGACAGGCAAATGAAGCTTTCTTT.

V usage is TRBV2 and J usage is TRBJ2-6, with D possibly TRBD2 on 6 matching bases. The CDR3 is 15 residues long. Germline V CDR1 and CDR2: SNHLY, FYNNEI. The ends were cut back, 6 bases at V and 0 bases at J, with 9 bases in the middle. This CDR3 is CASRRGSSGANVLTF. The CDR3 DNA sequence: TGTGCCAGCAGACGGGGGTCCTCTGGGGCCAACGTCCTGACTTTC. Using reference TRBV2 and TRBJ2-6 for the parts outside the CDR3, the full variable domain is EPEVTQTPSHQVTQMGQEVILRCVPISNHLYFYWYRQILGQKVEFLVSFYNNEISEKSEIFDDQFSVERPDGSNFTLKIRSTKLEDSAMYFCASRRGSSGANVLTFGAGSRLTVL.

The chain couples TRBV14 to TRBJ2-3, with 10 bases fitting TRBD2. The germline CDR1 and CDR2 sequences are SGHDN and FVKESK. This CDR3 is built from 17 residues. The V gene end was trimmed by 4 bases and the J gene end by 5 bases; junction bases not matched to a gene: 12. Written as DNA, the CDR3 is TGTGCCAGCAGCCGTAGCGGGGGGAAACTTCAAAAAGATACGCAGTATTTT. As protein: CASSRSGGKLQKDTQYF.

This chain links TRBV15 with TRBJ2-2; weak D call: TRBD1 (5 bases). Germline CDR1 and CDR2: LNHNV and YYDKDF (reference sequence). V lost 0 bases and J 3 bases, leaving 8 bases between the germline ends. The CDR3 totals 15 residues. DNA of the CDR3: TGTGCCACCAGCAGAGAAGGGGTGGACACCGGGGAGCTGTTTTTT. This codes for CATSREGVDTGELFF.

This rearrangement joins TRBV28 to TRBJ1-6, with 7 bases identical to TRBD1. Germline V gene data show CDR1 as MDHEN and CDR2 as SYDVKM. This CDR3 is 18 amino acids long. V was clipped by 1 base and J by 1 base; unmatched bases: 7. Written as DNA, the CDR3 is TGTGCCAGCAGTTTATCTGGGAACAGGGGTTCCTATAATTCACCCCTCCACTTT. Protein sequence: CASSLSGNRGSYNSPLHF.

This clone was counted only a few times. CDR3 nucleotide sequence: TGCGCCAGCAGCCAATCAGGGGGCGGAGAGACCCAGTACTTC. Translating gives CASSQSGGGETQYF. V and J are TRBV4-3 and TRBJ2-5, with TRBD1 identical over 8 bases. The CDR3 loop spans 14 amino acids. Germline V gene data show CDR1 as LGHNA and CDR2 as YSLEER. The junction had 3 bases not matched to a gene; V was cut back by 2 bases and J by 4 bases.

The chain employs TRBV6-1 and TRBJ2-2, with D hard to call. V dropped 7 bases and J dropped 7 bases, with 4 bases sitting between them. Germline loops: CDR1 MNHNS, CDR2 SASEGT. The CDR3 contains 10 residues. CDR3 coding DNA: TGTGCCAGCAAAATCGGGGAGCTGTTTTTT. This gives the protein CASKIGELFF.

J is TRBJ1-5 and V is TRBV5-6, with D unresolved. Germline V lookup: CDR1 SGHDT, CDR2 YYEEEE. The CDR3 totals 17 residues. V was clipped by 1 base and J by 0 bases, with 14 bases between them. CDR3 region: CASSLMTDGNSNQPQHF. The DNA of the CDR3 is TGTGCCAGCAGCTTGATGACCGACGGCAATAGCAATCAGCCCCAGCATTTT. Full variable domain (missing parts from reference TRBV5-6 and TRBJ1-5): DAGVTQSPTHLIKTRGQQVTLRCSPKSGHDTVSWYQQALGQGPQFIFQYYEEEERQRGNFPDRFSGHQFPNYSSELNVNALLLGDSALYLCASSLMTDGNSNQPQHFGDGTRLSIL.

This clone came up a few times. This chain joins TRBV25-1 and TRBJ2-5, with 7 bases fitting TRBD2. In germline, CDR1 is MGHDK, CDR2 SYGVNS. The CDR3 runs to 15 residues. J was trimmed by 3 bases and V by 4 bases; bases with no gene match: 8. The CDR3 loop is CASSAARGTKETQYF. The CDR3 coding sequence is TGTGCCAGCAGTGCGGCGCGGGGGACCAAAGAGACCCAGTACTTC.

The genes are TRBV30 and TRBJ1-3; D is unclear. The CDR3 loop spans 13 amino acids. Trimming pared 8 bases from V and 3 bases from J, leaving 14 bases between. The germline CDR1 and CDR2 sequences are GTSNPN and SVGIG (reference sequence). The CDR3 nucleotides are TGTGCCAGAGGACGAGGAAATGGAAACACCATATATTTT. It translates to CARGRGNGNTIYF.

This sequence joins TRBV11-3 and TRBJ1-1; 7 nucleotides agree with TRBD1. Trimming at V came to 6 bases and at J to 6 bases, leaving 4 bases not matched to a gene. From germline, CDR1 is SGHNT and CDR2 YENEEA. The CDR3 consists of 12 residues. The CDR3 region has the DNA TGTGCCAGCAGTCGGGACAGCGCTGAAGCTTTCTTT. It yields the protein CASSRDSAEAFF.

This clone occurred once. The chain uses TRBV19 and TRBJ1-2; no firm D call. CDR1 is LNHDA, CDR2 SQIVND, per germline (reference sequence). The germline V and J ends were trimmed by 5 bases and 1 base, with 14 bases remaining between them. The CDR3 runs to 15 residues. For the CDR3, the DNA is TGTGCCAGTAGTGGGGTGGAGAAGGGTAACTATGGCTACACCTTC. Protein sequence: CASSGVEKGNYGYTF.

The V call is TRBV7-2, the J call TRBJ1-4; no firm D call. This CDR3 has 13 amino acids. Germline loops: CDR1 SGHTA, CDR2 FQGNSA. Between the trimmed V and J ends, which lost 5 bases and 7 bases, there was a span of 11 bases. CDR3 region: CASSPVRGEKLFF. CDR3 bases: TGTGCCAGCAGCCCAGTTCGGGGTGAAAAACTGTTTTTT.

The chain is built from TRBV2 and TRBJ1-1; D possibly corresponds to TRBD1 (5 bases). CDR3 length: 17 amino acids. From germline, CDR1 is SNHLY and CDR2 FYNNEI. Trimming stripped 1 base from V and 6 bases from J, with 21 bases between. The CDR3 spells CASSEDRLGQGLSEAFF. Written as DNA, the CDR3 is TGTGCCAGCAGTGAAGACCGCTTGGGGCAGGGTCTCTCTGAAGCTTTCTTT.

The rearrangement links TRBV6-1 to TRBJ2-5; the D is unclear. V was shortened by 6 bases and J by 4 bases, with 6 bases between the two germline ends. Germline V gene sequence: CDR1 MNHNS, CDR2 SASEGT. CDR3 size: 11 residues. As DNA, the CDR3 is TGTGCCAGCAGCTCCAGAGAGACCCAGTACTTC. Its translation: CASSSRETQYF.

This rearrangement joins TRBV6-1 to TRBJ1-5; 9 nucleotides line up with TRBD1. There are 17 residues in the CDR3. The V and J ends lost 2 bases and 1 base, in that order; junction bases with no gene match: 6. The germline V gene has CDR1 MNHNS and CDR2 SASEGT. CDR3 sequence reads: CASSENRGTGSNQPQHF. CDR3 in DNA: TGTGCCAGCAGTGAAAATCGAGGGACAGGGAGCAATCAGCCCCAGCATTTT.

This clone has only one observation. DNA of the CDR3: TGTGCCAGCAGCCAAGTGACGGGGGCTATCTACGAGCAGTACTTC. Translated: CASSQVTGAIYEQYF. The chain employs TRBV7-9 and TRBJ2-7; the D gene could be TRBD1 or TRBD2 (6 bases each). Germline V gene data show CDR1 as SEHNR and CDR2 as FQNEAQ (reference sequence). This CDR3 is built from 15 residues. Trimming removed 5 bases at V and 3 bases at J, with 17 bases between.

The genes are TRBV19 and TRBJ1-2; D unresolved. V lost 2 bases to trimming and J lost 8 bases, with 9 bases between them. This CDR3 region has 12 residues. Germline CDR1 reads LNHDA; CDR2 reads SQIVND (reference sequence). DNA for the CDR3: TGTGCCAGTAGTATATCGTCTCGGGGCTACACCTTC. This translates into CASSISSRGYTF.

This rearrangement joins TRBV6-5 to TRBJ1-2; 7 nucleotides align to TRBD1. After removal of 6 bases from V and 3 bases from J, the junction contained 4 bases not matched to a gene. The CDR3 runs to 13 residues. Germline V lookup: CDR1 MNHEY, CDR2 SVGAGI. The CDR3 loop is CASRGQQHYGYTF. The CDR3 DNA reads as TGTGCCAGCAGGGGACAGCAGCACTATGGCTACACCTTC.

The V call is TRBV2, the J call TRBJ1-3; tentative D call: TRBD1 (5 bases). Trimming cost V 7 bases and J 8 bases, with 21 bases left between them. Per germline, CDR1 SNHLY and CDR2 FYNNEI. The CDR3 consists of 15 residues. CDR3 DNA: TGTGCCAGCACCGGGGCGTTGGCCAGTTGGGACACCATATATTTT. Amino acid sequence: CASTGALASWDTIYF.

For the CDR3, the DNA is TGTGCCAGTAACCCCCGGGTTAGCACAGATACGCAGTATTTT. As protein: CASNPRVSTDTQYF. This chain uses TRBV19 with TRBJ2-3, with unresolved D. The CDR3 has 14 amino acids. Trimming took 7 bases from V and 0 from J, leaving 11 bases between them. CDR1 and CDR2 from the germline V gene are LNHDA and SQIVND (reference sequence).

The chain couples TRBV5-1 to TRBJ1-6; D unresolved. V lost 1 base and J lost 6, with 8 bases in between. Per germline, CDR1 SGHRS and CDR2 YFSETQ. The CDR3 is 14 residues long. The CDR3 is CASSLLRFNSPLHF. The CDR3 bases are TGCGCCAGCAGCTTGCTCAGGTTTAATTCACCCCTCCACTTT.

This chain links TRBV2 with TRBJ1-2, with D tentatively TRBD1 (6 bases). Looked up from germline, CDR1 is SNHLY and CDR2 is FYNNEI. The CDR3 loop spans 15 amino acids. V gave up 4 bases and J gave up 2 bases, with 14 bases separating them. The CDR3 here is CASSVIVGQNYGYTF. CDR3 sequence (DNA): TGTGCCAGCAGTGTCATCGTTGGACAGAACTATGGCTACACCTTC. Drawing the rest from reference TRBV2 and TRBJ1-2, the complete variable domain is EPEVTQTPSHQVTQMGQEVILRCVPISNHLYFYWYRQILGQKVEFLVSFYNNEISEKSEIFDDQFSVERPDGSNFTLKIRSTKLEDSAMYFCASSVIVGQNYGYTFGSGTRLTVV.

The chain is built from TRBV6-5 and TRBJ2-6; TRBD2 is a possible D gene (5 bases). The CDR3 length is 15 residues. Germline assignment: CDR1 MNHEY and CDR2 SVGAGI. V was cut by 7 bases and J by 2 bases, with 12 bases left in between. CDR3 in DNA: TGTGCCAGCACCGGAACTAGTACTGGGGCCAACGTCCTGACTTTC. It encodes CASTGTSTGANVLTF.